This T cell receptor (beta chain) comes out of a study of blood T cell repertoires in COVID-19. Study overall: The United States, Italy and Spain provided the acute and convalescent COVID-19 samples.

Per the original data handling: Using reference gene primer amplification, nucleated cell counts were estimated. Libraries were prepared by immunoSEQ multiplex PCR; TCRdb keeps only in-frame clonotypes and omits some of them. V, J and clone size derive from that table, while D and trimming were established from the DNA sequence. The sample yields tens of thousands of clones, under 85% seen once. This CDR3 is built from 13 residues. V was shortened by 2 bases and J by 8 bases, with 9 bases between the two germline ends. This chain joins TRBV12-3 or TRBV12-4 and TRBJ1-4; the D is unclear. The source material was peripheral blood. The TCR sequence derives from a woman of 80 years or more with acute or convalescent COVID-19. The CDR3 loop is CASSLSAAEKLFF. The CDR3 DNA follows: TGTGCCAGCAGTTTATCCGCGGCGGAAAAACTGTTTTTT.